These T cell receptor beta chains were read from a single sample in a study of blood T cells in healthy people across ages. One entry per CDR3 protein results from TCRdb running MiXCR on the 5' RACE reads. Of around 650,000 distinct CDR3 sequences in the sample, around 43% were seen once. The sequencing sample was made of blood. The receptors originated from a man aged 80 or over in good health. Each CDR3 is given with its conserved first and last residue. A D gene is named only where the DNA matches it firmly. For some rows the clone size is stated as once, few or many, or as a class when expanded; others skip it.

>TRBV20-1|-|TRBJ1-1|-
TGCAGTGCGCCTAATAGGGGAATGTACACTGAAGCTTTCTTT
CSAPNRGMYTEAFF
>TRBV9|TRBD2|TRBJ2-7|-
TGTGCCAGCAGCGTAGCAGGACTAGCGGGCCCCTACGAGCAGTACTTC
CASSVAGLAGPYEQYF
>TRBV10-2|-|TRBJ2-6|-
TGCGCCAGCAGTGATGTGAGGGCTGGGGCCAACGTCCTGACTTTC
CASSDVRAGANVLTF
>TRBV27|-|TRBJ1-2|few
TGTGCCAGCAGTTTAGGGCCCCAGCCTTACTATGGCTACACCTTC
CASSLGPQPYYGYTF
>TRBV4-3|-|TRBJ1-4|-
TGCGTCAGCAGCCAAGAACTACAAGTTAATGAAAAACTGTTTTTT
CVSSQELQVNEKLFF
>TRBV2|TRBD2|TRBJ2-5|-
TGTGCCAGCAGTGGTGGCGGTGCGGGGGTAGGTGAGCAGTACTTC
CASSGGGAGVGEQYF
>TRBV28|TRBD2|TRBJ2-7|few
TGTGCCAGCAGTTTCGGGACTAGCGGGAGAGTCTACGAGCAGTACTTC
CASSFGTSGRVYEQYF
>TRBV6-2/TRBV6-3|-|TRBJ1-5|-
TGTGCCAGCAGTAATCACGCGCAGCCCCAGCATTTT
CASSNHAQPQHF
>TRBV29-1|TRBD1|TRBJ2-5|-
TGCAGCGGGAGACAGGGTGTTGGGGAGACCCAGTACTTC
CSGRQGVGETQYF
>TRBV15|-|TRBJ2-1|-
TGTGCCACCAGCAGAGAAAGGTACAATGAGCAGTTCTTC
CATSRERYNEQFF
>TRBV7-2|-|TRBJ2-5|few
TGTGCCAGCAGCGACAAGGGGCCGGGGGCCCGCCAAGAGACCCAGTACTTC
CASSDKGPGARQETQYF
>TRBV9|-|TRBJ2-5|-
TGTGCCAGCAGCCCAGCAGAACGGTTGGGGACCCAGTACTTC
CASSPAERLGTQYF
>TRBV25-1|-|TRBJ2-7|few
TGTGCCAGCAGTGAATGGAACGGCTACGAGCAGTACTTC
CASSEWNGYEQYF
>TRBV6-4|TRBD2|TRBJ2-3|-
TGTGCCAGCAGTGTGGGAGGGCTCACAGATACGCAGTATTTT
CASSVGGLTDTQYF
>TRBV20-1|TRBD2|TRBJ2-3|-
TGCAGTGCTACCTTAAGACGAAGCGGGGGGGCTAGGGCAGATACGCAGTATTTT
CSATLRRSGGARADTQYF
>TRBV21-1|-|TRBJ1-5|once
TGTGCCAGCAGCAAAGTTTCGGACACCCTGCTAGATAGCAATCAGCCCCAGCATTTT
CASSKVSDTLLDSNQPQHF
>TRBV10-2|-|TRBJ2-3|few
TGCGCCAGCATTGTAGGGGGTACAACAGATACGCAGTATTTT
CASIVGGTTDTQYF
>TRBV7-3|TRBD1|TRBJ1-1|-
TGTGCCAGCAGCTCAACCCCAGGGGGCACTGAAGCTTTCTTT
CASSSTPGGTEAFF
>TRBV4-2|-|TRBJ1-5|-
TGTGCCAGCAGCCATGAACAGGGTTATCAGCCCCAGCATTTT
CASSHEQGYQPQHF
>TRBV6-2/TRBV6-3|TRBD2|TRBJ2-3|-
TGTGCCAGCAGTTACGGGACTAGCGGCACAGATACGCAGTATTTT
CASSYGTSGTDTQYF
>TRBV12-3/TRBV12-4|TRBD1|TRBJ1-5|few
TGTGCCAGCAGTCGACAGGGGGTGGGTCAGCCCCAGCATTTT
CASSRQGVGQPQHF
>TRBV4-2|-|TRBJ2-7|few
TGTGCCAGCAGCCGGATGGCCTTGGGGGACTCCTACGAGCAGTACTTC
CASSRMALGDSYEQYF
>TRBV4-1|-|TRBJ1-5|-
TGCGCCAGCAGCCAAGGCCCGACAGACCCTAATCAGCCCCAGCATTTT
CASSQGPTDPNQPQHF
>TRBV7-2|-|TRBJ1-2|-
TGTGCCAGCAGCTTGGGGACCCTGAAAATGTCTAACTATGGCTACACCTTC
CASSLGTLKMSNYGYTF
>TRBV27|TRBD2|TRBJ2-3|-
TGTGCCAGCAGTTTGGCGCTAGCGGGGCCCAGCACAGATACGCAGTATTTT
CASSLALAGPSTDTQYF
>TRBV6-2/TRBV6-3|TRBD2|TRBJ2-3|many
TGTGCCAGCAGAATAGCGGGAGCGAAAGATACGCAGTATTTT
CASRIAGAKDTQYF
>TRBV12-3/TRBV12-4|TRBD2|TRBJ2-7|-
TGTGCCAGCAGCATGGCCGGGACTAGCGGGTACGAGCAGTACTTC
CASSMAGTSGYEQYF
>TRBV3-1|-|TRBJ2-7|many
TGTGCCAGCAGCCAAGGTCGAGGGGTGTCCGAGCAGTACTTC
CASSQGRGVSEQYF
>TRBV3-1|TRBD1|TRBJ2-1|-
TGTGCCAGCAGACAGGGGGCGGACAATGAGCAGTTCTTC
CASRQGADNEQFF
>TRBV9|TRBD1|TRBJ2-1|-
TGTGCCAGCAGCGTAGGGGGACAGAGGGACAATGAGCAGTTCTTC
CASSVGGQRDNEQFF
>TRBV7-2|-|TRBJ2-7|many
TGTGCCAGCAGCTTAGATCATGGGGGCGAGCAGTACTTC
CASSLDHGGEQYF
>TRBV7-2|-|TRBJ1-6|few
TGTGCCAGCAGCTTACGTACCTATAATTCACCCCTCCACTTT
CASSLRTYNSPLHF
>TRBV20-1|TRBD2|TRBJ2-7|-
TGCAGTGCTAAACGGACGGGACTAGCGGGACACGAGCAGTACTTC
CSAKRTGLAGHEQYF
>TRBV6-2/TRBV6-3|TRBD1|TRBJ1-6|few
TGTGCCAGCAGGGGACAGGGGTTGAATTCACCCCTCCACTTT
CASRGQGLNSPLHF
>TRBV11-3|TRBD1|TRBJ2-3|-
TGTGCCAGCAGCCCACGGGACAGTATGACAGATACGCAGTATTTT
CASSPRDSMTDTQYF
>TRBV20-1|TRBD2|TRBJ2-5|-
TGCAGTGCTAGTAGACTAGCGGGAGGGGTCTACAATGAGCAGTACTTC
CSASRLAGGVYNEQYF
>TRBV11-2|-|TRBJ2-1|-
TGTGCCAGCAGCTTGACACCTTTAGGGGCTGAGGAGCAGTTCTTC
CASSLTPLGAEEQFF
>TRBV11-2|TRBD1|TRBJ2-1|few
TGTGCCAGCAGCTTAGTAGGGACAGGGGGGGGTACGGCCTACAATGAGCAGTTCTTC
CASSLVGTGGGTAYNEQFF
>TRBV29-1|-|TRBJ2-2|few
TGCAGCGTTGATGCGGGAACCGGGGAGCTGTTTTTT
CSVDAGTGELFF
>TRBV6-5|-|TRBJ2-3|few
TGTGCCAGCAGTGGGACTCGCGGGGGCACAGATACGCAGTATTTT
CASSGTRGGTDTQYF
>TRBV20-1|-|TRBJ2-5|few
TGCAGTGCTAGAAGGGTCACGATGGCTCAAGAGACCCAGTACTTC
CSARRVTMAQETQYF
>TRBV24-1|-|TRBJ2-5|many
TGTGCCACCAGTGATCATAGGGCAGAGACCCAGTACTTC
CATSDHRAETQYF
>TRBV14|TRBD1|TRBJ1-4|-
TGTGCCAGCAGCCGGACAGGGAAAGAAAAACTGTTTTTT
CASSRTGKEKLFF
>TRBV7-8|-|TRBJ2-5|once
TGTGCCAGCAGCGCCCGGGTGCGCCAGTACTTC
CASSARVRQYF
>TRBV20-1|-|TRBJ2-2|-
TGCAGTGCTAGAGATGAGGCGGGGTGGTGGACCGGGGAGCTGTTTTTT
CSARDEAGWWTGELFF
>TRBV29-1|TRBD2|TRBJ2-1|-
TGCAGCGGTGGTCCTTTACTAGCGACAGAGCAGTTCTTC
CSGGPLLATEQFF
>TRBV6-2/TRBV6-3|TRBD2|TRBJ2-7|-
TGTGCCAACAGTTCGATCGAAGCTAGCGGCTCCTACGAGCAGTACTTC
CANSSIEASGSYEQYF
>TRBV20-1|TRBD1|TRBJ2-7|-
TGCAGTGCCTCAGAACAGGGGCGGAACTACAATGAGCAGTACTTC
CSASEQGRNYNEQYF
>TRBV10-3|TRBD2|TRBJ2-1|-
TGTGCCGCCGGGGAGGGCTCCTACAATGAGCAGTTCTTC
CAAGEGSYNEQFF
>TRBV7-9|-|TRBJ2-1|-
TGTGCCAGCAGCTCTTCGAGCTCCTACAATGAGCAGTTCTTC
CASSSSSSYNEQFF
>TRBV20-1|-|TRBJ2-5|few
TGCAGTGCCTCATTGAAGGGGGGAGAGACCCAGTACTTC
CSASLKGGETQYF
>TRBV24-1|TRBD1|TRBJ2-2|-
TGTGCCACCAGTGATTTCGAGGTGGGGACAGGGATCACCGGGGAGCTGTTTTTT
CATSDFEVGTGITGELFF
>TRBV14|-|TRBJ2-7|many
TGTGCCAGCAGCCCCTTTGACTACGAGCAGTACTTC
CASSPFDYEQYF
>TRBV2|TRBD2|TRBJ2-1|few
TGTGCCAGCAGTGAAGAGGCGGTCCTACTAGCGGGAAGCAATGAGCAGTTCTTC
CASSEEAVLLAGSNEQFF
>TRBV28|-|TRBJ1-2|-
TGTGCCAGCAGTTCTGGACCTGGGGTTTATGGCTACACCTTC
CASSSGPGVYGYTF
>TRBV12-3/TRBV12-4|TRBD2|TRBJ2-3|few
TGTGCCAGCAGCTGGACTAGCGGGGGGCCGGGGGGCACAGATACGCAGTATTTT
CASSWTSGGPGGTDTQYF
>TRBV29-1|-|TRBJ1-1|-
TGCAGCGTTGGATTAACGACATCAAACACTGAAGCTTTCTTT
CSVGLTTSNTEAFF
>TRBV11-2|TRBD2|TRBJ2-1|-
TGTGCCAGCAGCTTAGGGCTAGCGGCGGACAATGAGCAGTTCTTC
CASSLGLAADNEQFF
>TRBV6-2/TRBV6-3|TRBD1|TRBJ1-2|-
TGTGCCAGCAGAGCGACAGGGGCTGGCTATGGCTACACCTTC
CASRATGAGYGYTF
>TRBV7-2|TRBD1|TRBJ2-2|few
TGTGCCAGCAGAAGACAGGGAATGAGCACCGGGGAGCTGTTTTTT
CASRRQGMSTGELFF